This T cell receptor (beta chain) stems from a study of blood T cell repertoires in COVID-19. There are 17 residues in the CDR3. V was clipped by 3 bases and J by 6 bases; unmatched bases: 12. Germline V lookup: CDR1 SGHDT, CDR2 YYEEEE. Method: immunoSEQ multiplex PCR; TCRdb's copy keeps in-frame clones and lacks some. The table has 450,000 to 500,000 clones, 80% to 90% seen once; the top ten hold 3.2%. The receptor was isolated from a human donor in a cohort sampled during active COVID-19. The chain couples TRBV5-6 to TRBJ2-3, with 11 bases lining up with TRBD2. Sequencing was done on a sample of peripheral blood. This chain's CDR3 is CASSSPGLAVVGDTQYF. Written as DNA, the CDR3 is TGTGCCAGCAGCTCGCCGGGACTAGCGGTGGTAGGGGATACGCAGTATTTT.